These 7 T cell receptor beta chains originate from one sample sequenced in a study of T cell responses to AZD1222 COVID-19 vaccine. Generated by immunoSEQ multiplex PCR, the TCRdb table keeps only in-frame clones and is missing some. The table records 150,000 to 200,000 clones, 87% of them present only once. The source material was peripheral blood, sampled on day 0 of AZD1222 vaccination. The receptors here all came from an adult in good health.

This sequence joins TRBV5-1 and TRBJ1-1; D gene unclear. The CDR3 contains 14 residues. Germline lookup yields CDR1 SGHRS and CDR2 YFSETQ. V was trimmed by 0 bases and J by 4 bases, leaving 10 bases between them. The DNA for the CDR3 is TGCGCCAGCAGCTTGGGGACCCCGAGCACTGAAGCTTTCTTT. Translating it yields CASSLGTPSTEAFF.

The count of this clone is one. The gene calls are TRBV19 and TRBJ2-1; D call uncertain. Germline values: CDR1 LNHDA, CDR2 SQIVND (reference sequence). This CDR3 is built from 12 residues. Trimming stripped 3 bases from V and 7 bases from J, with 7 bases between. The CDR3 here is CASSMARNEQFF. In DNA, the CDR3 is TGTGCCAGTAGTATGGCAAGAAATGAGCAGTTCTTC.

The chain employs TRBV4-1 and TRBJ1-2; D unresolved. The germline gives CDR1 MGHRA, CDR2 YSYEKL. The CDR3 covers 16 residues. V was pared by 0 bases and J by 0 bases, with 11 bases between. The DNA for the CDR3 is TGCGCCAGCAGCCAAGATTTAACAGTCTCTAACTATGGCTACACCTTC. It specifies CASSQDLTVSNYGYTF.

In nucleotides, the CDR3 is TGTGCCAGCACCATTACCGAGGAGTCTGGCTACACCTTC. Translated: CASTITEESGYTF. V is TRBV12-3 or TRBV12-4 and J is TRBJ1-2, with D uncertain. V lost 7 bases and J 7 bases, leaving 16 bases between the germline ends. The CDR3 consists of 13 residues.

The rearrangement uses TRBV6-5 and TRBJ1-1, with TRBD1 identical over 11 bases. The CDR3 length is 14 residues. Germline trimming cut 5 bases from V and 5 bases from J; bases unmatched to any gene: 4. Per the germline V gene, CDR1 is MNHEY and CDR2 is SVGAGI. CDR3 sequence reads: CASSRTGGSTEAFF. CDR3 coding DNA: TGTGCCAGCAGTCGGACAGGGGGCTCGACTGAAGCTTTCTTT.

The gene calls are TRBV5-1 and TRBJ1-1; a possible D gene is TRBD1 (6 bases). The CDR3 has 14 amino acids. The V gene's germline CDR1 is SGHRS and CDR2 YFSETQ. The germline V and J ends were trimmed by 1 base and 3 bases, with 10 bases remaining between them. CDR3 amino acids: CASSLQGPDTEAFF. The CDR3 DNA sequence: TGCGCCAGCAGCTTGCAGGGGCCGGACACTGAAGCTTTCTTT.

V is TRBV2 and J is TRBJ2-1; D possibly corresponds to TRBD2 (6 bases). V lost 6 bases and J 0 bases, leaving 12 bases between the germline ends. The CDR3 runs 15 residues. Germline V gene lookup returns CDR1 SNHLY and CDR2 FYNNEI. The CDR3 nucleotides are TGTGCCAGCAGGGATAGCGGAAACTCCTACAATGAGCAGTTCTTC. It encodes CASRDSGNSYNEQFF.